A selection of T cell receptor beta chains follows, all from one sample in a study of blood T cells in healthy people across ages. MiXCR was run by TCRdb on the 5' RACE reads, yielding one entry per CDR3 protein. Among roughly 730,000 distinct CDR3 sequences, roughly three fifths were seen once, and the ten largest hold around a quarter. Sequencing was carried out using blood. Receptors originate from a man in his forties in good health. CDR3s include the opening cysteine and the closing phenylalanine or tryptophan. D genes are given only for firm matches. Size tells how often a clone was seen (once, few, many) or the class of an expanded clone, and some rows leave it out.

v_gene	j_gene	d_gene	abundance	len	CDR3nt	CDR3aa
TRBV7-2	TRBJ2-4	NA	few	13	TGTGCCAGCAGCTTAAATACAGAAAACATTCAGTACTTC	CASSLNTENIQYF
TRBV9	TRBJ2-2	TRBD2	NA	15	TGTGCCAGCAGCTTGGGTAGCGGGAGTATCGGGGAGCTGTTTTTT	CASSLGSGSIGELFF
TRBV3-1	TRBJ2-7	NA	NA	15	TGTGCCAGCAGCTCCTCGACGGCCCAGGGGGGATTGCAGTACTTC	CASSSSTAQGGLQYF
TRBV5-4	TRBJ2-1	NA	NA	14	TGTGCCAGCAGTTTGATAGGGGAGTACAATGAGCAGTTCTTC	CASSLIGEYNEQFF
TRBV11-3	TRBJ1-2	NA	once	21	TGTGCCAGCAGCTCCTCTCCCTCGGGGTCCGTCCTCCTTCTGAATAACTATGGCCACACCTTC	CASSSSPSGSVLLLNNYGHTF
TRBV27	TRBJ2-3	TRBD2	few	21	TGTGCCAGCAGTCCGGGGACTAGCGGGACGATATCACTACCTAGCACAGATACGCAGTATTTT	CASSPGTSGTISLPSTDTQYF
TRBV12-3/TRBV12-4	TRBJ2-5	TRBD1	NA	15	TGTGCCAGCAGTTTAGGGACAGGGGTCGCAGAGACCCAGTACTTC	CASSLGTGVAETQYF
TRBV20-1	TRBJ2-1	TRBD2	once	16	TGCAGTGCTTCCGGAGGCCTAGCGGGAATCTACAATGAGCAGTTCTTC	CSASGGLAGIYNEQFF
TRBV20-1	TRBJ1-5	NA	NA	15	TGCAGTGCCAGTTGGAGAAACAGGGTGGCTCAGCCCCAGCATTTT	CSASWRNRVAQPQHF
TRBV29-1	TRBJ2-1	TRBD1	NA	14	TGCAGCGTTGACGGACAGGGTGGGTCGAATGAGCAGTTCTTC	CSVDGQGGSNEQFF
TRBV29-1	TRBJ2-6	NA	few	13	TGCAGCGTTAGAGCTCTGGGGGCCAACGTCCTGACTTTC	CSVRALGANVLTF
TRBV11-2	TRBJ1-6	NA	NA	17	TGTGCCAGCAGCTCCCGACTTCCCGGGACACCGGATTCACCCCTCCACTTT	CASSSRLPGTPDSPLHF
TRBV11-2	TRBJ1-1	NA	few	15	TGTGCCAGCAGCATCGGGACGGAGGTCGGCACTGAAGCTTTCTTT	CASSIGTEVGTEAFF
TRBV20-1	TRBJ2-3	NA	NA	13	TGCAGTGGGATAAGGACAACCACAGATACGCAGTATTTT	CSGIRTTTDTQYF
TRBV7-9	TRBJ1-2	NA	NA	13	TGTGCCAGCAGCCAAACGAAGGAGGATGGCTACACCTTC	CASSQTKEDGYTF
TRBV7-2	TRBJ1-1	NA	NA	12	TGTGCCAGCAGCTCGGGCTCGGTCGGAGCTTTCTTT	CASSSGSVGAFF
TRBV27	TRBJ2-3	NA	NA	14	TGTGCCAGTTGGGATAGTGGGCCTCCAGATACGCAGTATTTT	CASWDSGPPDTQYF
TRBV4-2	TRBJ2-6	NA	NA	15	TGTGCCAGCAGCCAAGCGACCTCTGGGGCCAACGTCCTGACTTTC	CASSQATSGANVLTF
TRBV5-5	TRBJ1-2	NA	few	15	TGTGCCAGCAGCCCAAGACAGGTTTTTATTAATGGCTACACCTTC	CASSPRQVFINGYTF
TRBV27	TRBJ2-3	TRBD2	NA	15	TGTGCCAGCAGTCGGGCTAGCGGACACACAGATACGCAGTATTTT	CASSRASGHTDTQYF
TRBV11-3	TRBJ2-7	NA	few	16	TGTGCCAGCAGCTGGGTCCTCGGCGGACCCTCCTACGAGCAGTACTTC	CASSWVLGGPSYEQYF
TRBV12-3/TRBV12-4	TRBJ2-7	TRBD2	few	14	TGTGCCAGCAGTCCACGAGCGGGAGCCTACGAGCAGTACTTC	CASSPRAGAYEQYF
TRBV12-3/TRBV12-4	TRBJ2-3	NA	NA	13	TGTGCCAGCAGTTCGAGTAGTGCAGATACGCAGTATTTT	CASSSSSADTQYF
TRBV24-1	TRBJ1-5	NA	NA	16	TGTGCCACCAGTCTGGGGGCAGGGAGTAGCAATCAGCCCCAGCATTTT	CATSLGAGSSNQPQHF
TRBV2	TRBJ1-4	TRBD1	NA	15	TGTGCCAGACGCGCATATGCGGCAGGGGGTGAAAAACTGTTTTTT	CARRAYAAGGEKLFF
TRBV9	TRBJ2-5	NA	NA	16	TGTGCCAGCAGCGAGAGCCCCAGAAATCCGCTGGAGACCCAGTACTTC	CASSESPRNPLETQYF
TRBV10-3	TRBJ2-3	TRBD2	few	15	TGTGCCATCAGTGAAGCGGGAGGAAACACAGATACGCAGTATTTT	CAISEAGGNTDTQYF
TRBV4-2	TRBJ1-4	TRBD1	NA	17	TGTGCCAGCAGCCCGGGGGACAGGGTTCGAACTAATGAAAAACTGTTTTTT	CASSPGDRVRTNEKLFF
TRBV14	TRBJ2-7	TRBD2	NA	18	TGTGCCAGCAGCCCGCAGCTACTAGCGGGACCGAGCTCCTACGAGCAGTACTTC	CASSPQLLAGPSSYEQYF
TRBV7-2	TRBJ2-3	TRBD2	NA	17	TGTGCCAGCAGCTTGGCCAGCGGGGGGGCCCGCGCAGATACGCAGTATTTT	CASSLASGGARADTQYF
TRBV23-1	TRBJ2-4	NA	NA	15	TGCGCCAGCAGCTGGGAAGGTGACACAAGAAACATTCAGTACTTC	CASSWEGDTRNIQYF
TRBV30	TRBJ2-3	NA	NA	15	TGTGCCTGGACAAGGGGGAATTTTTACACAGATACGCAGTATTTT	CAWTRGNFYTDTQYF
TRBV27	TRBJ1-1	NA	once	15	TGTGCCAGCAGTCCACCCGTGGGTATGAACACTGAAGCTTTCTTT	CASSPPVGMNTEAFF
TRBV29-1	TRBJ1-6	NA	NA	13	TGCAGCGTCGGTGAATGGGAGGGTTCACCCCTCCACTTT	CSVGEWEGSPLHF
TRBV4-3	TRBJ2-7	TRBD2	NA	15	TGCGCCAGCAGCCAAGTTAGCGGGGTCTCCTACGAGCAGTACTTC	CASSQVSGVSYEQYF
TRBV7-2	TRBJ1-4	TRBD1	NA	20	TGTGCCAGCAGCTTAGAGGGGACAGGTCGAGGAGGGGCAACTAATGAAAGACTGTTTTTT	CASSLEGTGRGGATNERLFF